This T cell receptor (beta chain) was captured by sequencing in a study of shared clonotypes between healthy human individuals (TCRdb year 2020). Some background on the complete study: The cohort comprised a couple of women and a few men aged 18 to 49 years. To estimate repertoire size and how much clonotype sharing occurs between individuals, the study deeply sequenced the blood TCR repertoires of five healthy adults. To increase sequencing depth and limit assay-specific biases, TCR repertoire library preparation and sequencing were carried out by different laboratories using diverse techniques. Leukapheresis yielded between about 0.94 and 10 billion PBMCs per donor. For each donor, CD4 naive and CD4 memory were each given three plates, CD8 naive was given two plates, and CD8 memory was given one plate. On the study overall, not on this receptor specifically: Pairwise subsampling indicated that sequencing depth was expected to affect the degree of clonotype sharing among donors. Compared with non-shared clonotypes, clonotypes shared by all four sorted-subset donors had higher generation probabilities. Sampling was restricted to blood, and TCR repertoires in tissues likely differ from the TCR repertoires found in blood. When several donors were compared, the shared fraction of clonotypes was 5% to 6.5% for naive CD4, about 4% for naive CD8, 2% to 2.5% for memory CD4, and roughly 0.4% for memory CD8. Because the study included only a small number of donors, the genetic and exposure-history diversity represented was limited. Incomplete sequencing was indicated by rarefaction of sorted-subset datasets, despite the large sequencing depth. Naive subsets generally had larger estimated clonotype richness than memory subsets did.

CDR1 and CDR2 are read off the germline V gene as MDHEN and SYDVKM. The CDR3 sequence holds 14 residues, the cysteine and phenylalanine included. Only the CDR3 portion is preserved as DNA: 42 bases, with reading frame beginning at the first base. The junction carries 18 bases between V and J, which are trimmed by 10 bases and 2 bases respectively. The donors were healthy, HIV-negative adults with no recently reported acute infections or vaccinations. Only Caucasian adults living in Nashville, Tennessee, USA were represented among the donors. CD4+ T cells were enriched by magnetic negative selection, after which naive cells were positively selected on CD45RA and the negative fraction was taken as the memory subset. Blood was collected by leukapheresis, and PBMCs were isolated by Ficoll-Histopaque density gradient centrifugation and then cryopreserved in liquid nitrogen vapor phase. Purity and quantity of every magnetically sorted T cell population were checked by analytical flow cytometry. From each sorted fraction, genomic DNA was isolated and quantified by UV absorbance on a Nanodrop 2000c.

TCR CDR3 regions were amplified from genomic DNA by multiplex PCR using the deep immunoSEQ assay. Extracted genomic DNA from each cell subset was spread evenly across all wells of several immunoSEQ 96-well plates, with each plate serving as a replicate. For sorted subsets, each replicate PCR was loaded with roughly 200 ng genomic DNA, equivalent to 30,000 or so T cell genomes. The purified libraries were quantified using a Qubit 3.0 fluorometer, sized with a Bioanalyzer 2100, and then quantified again using the KAPA Library Quantification kit. Every immunoSEQ 96-well plate was sequenced on a separate single-read 150-cycle Illumina NextSeq 550 flow cell. In the source study's methods: Because the immunoSEQ output held only junctional sequences and lacked quality scores, the filtering could not match the filtering applied to full-length reads. Sequences were annotated with PyIR, a Python wrapper for IgBLAST v1.9, using IMGT germline references to assign V/J genes and CDR3. Reads were removed for weak V/J assignments (E-value above 1e-6), missing CDR3, stop codons, out-of-frame junctions, or ambiguous translated residues. A V3J clonotype was defined by an identical inferred V gene, J gene, and CDR3 amino acid sequence. Percentage overlap between repertoires was computed as shared unique clonotypes divided by the size of the smaller repertoire. RTK rarefaction, the Chao1 estimator, and Recon v2.1 estimates of unobserved clonotypes were used to assess repertoire richness. Generation probabilities for all TCRbeta clonotypes obtained by the gDNA method from a few donors were computed using OLGA. As stored in TCRdb, this immuneACCESS dataset retains in-frame rearrangements with V and J assigned. A fraction of the clones does not appear; measured against another copy, unresolved V genes explain less than half of the discrepancy, and the remainder lacks a known reason. V and J calls and clone size are those listed in that table; D and trimming were worked out from the DNA. The sample records about 2.3 million clones, about nine tenths of which are singletons. 0.37% of the sample is held by the ten biggest clonotypes.

About this clone itself: What antigen it recognizes has not been identified. Per-base quality was not reported, and no clone a single base away is much larger than it.

The source is a man aged 18 to 29 in good health. Some clones in this sample may be carry-over from other donors' samples. Specimen: naive CD4+ T cells from PBMCs. The cell subset or site tag for this specimen amounts to: CD45RA+ positively selected. The chain is made from TRBV28 and TRBJ2-7, with the identity of the D gene unclear. CDR3 protein: CATRRGRLPYEQYF. Here is the DNA: TGTGCCACCCGCCGAGGACGGCTTCCCTACGAGCAGTACTTC.